A selection of T cell receptor beta chains follows, all from one sample in a study of CXCR3-negative and CXCR3-positive naive CD8 T cells. TCRdb re-called the 5' RACE reads; one entry per CDR3 protein, DNA not given. The table for this sample gives approximately 100,000 distinct CDR3 sequences. The sample was naive CXCR3+ CD8+ T cells from blood. The origin of the receptors is a human donor in good health. Some clones in this sample may be carry-over from other donors' samples. Both conserved end residues are part of each CDR3. Fields, in order: J gene, V gene, CDR3 protein.

j_call: TRBJ2-2; v_call: TRBV4-3; cdr3_aa: CASSQEQGAYTGELFF
j_call: TRBJ2-1; v_call: TRBV20-1; cdr3_aa: CSARLWGELNEQFF
j_call: TRBJ2-7; v_call: TRBV6-2/TRBV6-3; cdr3_aa: CASSYSTSYEQYF
j_call: TRBJ1-1; v_call: TRBV7-9; cdr3_aa: CASSLGGRVGTEAFF
j_call: TRBJ2-1; v_call: TRBV30; cdr3_aa: CAWRKEGGAYNEQFF
j_call: TRBJ2-1; v_call: TRBV7-9; cdr3_aa: CASIPSGGTSYNEQFF
j_call: TRBJ2-7; v_call: TRBV29-1; cdr3_aa: CSVEGRGYPYEQYF
j_call: TRBJ2-7; v_call: TRBV6-2/TRBV6-3; cdr3_aa: CASSPGYPEQYF
j_call: TRBJ2-4; v_call: TRBV21-1; cdr3_aa: CASSKVRQLKGTKNIQYF
j_call: TRBJ2-1; v_call: TRBV7-3; cdr3_aa: CASSLGNNEQFF
j_call: TRBJ2-1; v_call: TRBV7-6; cdr3_aa: CASSLGPLRGRAEEQFF
j_call: TRBJ2-2; v_call: TRBV7-2; cdr3_aa: CASSPTAGGPTTGELFF
j_call: TRBJ2-1; v_call: TRBV7-8; cdr3_aa: CASSLVLAGSSYNEQFF
j_call: TRBJ2-1; v_call: TRBV7-6; cdr3_aa: CASTHWGISSYNEQFF
j_call: TRBJ1-1; v_call: TRBV5-6; cdr3_aa: CASSPLGVGAFF
j_call: TRBJ1-5; v_call: TRBV28; cdr3_aa: CASSPSTVLGQPQHF
j_call: TRBJ2-2; v_call: TRBV14; cdr3_aa: CASSQSRAGELFF
j_call: TRBJ2-3; v_call: TRBV7-9; cdr3_aa: CASSDSGSTDTQYF
j_call: TRBJ2-3; v_call: TRBV5-1; cdr3_aa: CASSLEVADTQYF
j_call: TRBJ2-5; v_call: TRBV14; cdr3_aa: CASSLQAYQETQYF
j_call: TRBJ2-1; v_call: TRBV7-8; cdr3_aa: CASSWFRGLGDNEQFF
j_call: TRBJ2-7; v_call: TRBV5-1; cdr3_aa: CASSSGDTDYEQYF
j_call: TRBJ2-3; v_call: TRBV29-1; cdr3_aa: CSGRGADTQYF
j_call: TRBJ2-7; v_call: TRBV5-1; cdr3_aa: CASSWTGPEYEQYF
j_call: TRBJ2-4; v_call: TRBV19; cdr3_aa: CASSTGPGPGYEQYF
j_call: TRBJ1-2; v_call: TRBV18; cdr3_aa: CASSPWQGEDYGYTF
j_call: TRBJ2-7; v_call: TRBV11-2; cdr3_aa: CASSPLGSSGSSYEQYF
j_call: TRBJ2-7; v_call: TRBV2; cdr3_aa: CASKDDSGYEQYF
j_call: TRBJ2-7; v_call: TRBV27; cdr3_aa: CASSFKSGTGYYEQYF
j_call: TRBJ2-3; v_call: TRBV5-8; cdr3_aa: CASSTGENTDTQYF
j_call: TRBJ2-2; v_call: TRBV28; cdr3_aa: CASSLYWDSFIGNTGELFF
j_call: TRBJ1-2; v_call: TRBV2; cdr3_aa: CASSEGGAVSIHYGYTF
j_call: TRBJ1-1; v_call: TRBV6-5; cdr3_aa: CASRDREAEAFF
j_call: TRBJ1-2; v_call: TRBV5-6; cdr3_aa: CASSFGKGTGAGGYGYTF
j_call: TRBJ2-1; v_call: TRBV11-2; cdr3_aa: CATQPERGSYYEQFF
j_call: TRBJ2-1; v_call: TRBV10-3; cdr3_aa: CAISESRGSEQFF
j_call: TRBJ2-3; v_call: TRBV6-4; cdr3_aa: CASGSSGTGAADAQCF
j_call: TRBJ1-2; v_call: TRBV29-1; cdr3_aa: CSVDPTGGFGYTF